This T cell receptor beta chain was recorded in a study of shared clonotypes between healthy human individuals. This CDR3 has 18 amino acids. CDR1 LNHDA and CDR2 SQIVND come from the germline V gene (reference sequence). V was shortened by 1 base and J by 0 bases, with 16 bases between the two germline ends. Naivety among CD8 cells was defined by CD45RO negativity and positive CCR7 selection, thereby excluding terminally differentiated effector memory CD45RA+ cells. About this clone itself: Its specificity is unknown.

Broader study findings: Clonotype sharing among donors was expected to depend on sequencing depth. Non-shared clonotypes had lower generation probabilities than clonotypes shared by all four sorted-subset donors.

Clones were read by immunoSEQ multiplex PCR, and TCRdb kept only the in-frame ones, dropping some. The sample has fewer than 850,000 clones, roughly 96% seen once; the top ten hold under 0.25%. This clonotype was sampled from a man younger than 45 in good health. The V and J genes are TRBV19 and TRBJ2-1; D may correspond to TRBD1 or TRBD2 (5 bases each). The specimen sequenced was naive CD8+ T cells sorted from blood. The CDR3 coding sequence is TGTGCCAGTAGTATAGGTGGGGGAGCCCTGAGCTCCTACAATGAGCAGTTCTTC. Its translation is CASSIGGGALSSYNEQFF.